A selection of T cell receptor beta chains follows, all from one sample in a study of blood T cell repertoires in COVID-19. The protocol was immunoSEQ multiplex PCR, while the TCRdb copy is restricted to in-frame clones and leaves out a portion. The table shows over 20,000 clones, with 65% to 85% occurring only once. The sample taken for sequencing was peripheral blood. The receptors were sampled from a man aged 50 to 60 with active or convalescent COVID-19. CDR3s include the opening cysteine and the closing phenylalanine or tryptophan. A D gene is named only where the DNA matches it firmly. Clone size, where shown, is once, few, many, or a class for clones that have expanded.

D gene: -
J gene: TRBJ2-1
clone size: -
V gene: TRBV6-5
CDR3 protein: CASSYKGRGDEQFF
CDR3 DNA: TGTGCCAGCAGTTATAAGGGGCGCGGTGATGAGCAGTTCTTC

D gene: -
J gene: TRBJ2-1
clone size: -
V gene: TRBV7-9
CDR3 protein: CASSLALSGDYNEQFF
CDR3 DNA: TGTGCCAGCAGCTTAGCGCTATCGGGAGATTACAATGAGCAGTTCTTC

D gene: -
J gene: TRBJ1-5
clone size: -
V gene: TRBV27
CDR3 protein: CASSLSGRPNQPQHF
CDR3 DNA: TGTGCCAGCAGTTTATCGGGCCGTCCTAATCAGCCCCAGCATTTT

D gene: -
J gene: TRBJ1-1
clone size: -
V gene: TRBV30
CDR3 protein: CAWSSPVRKRDGTEAFF
CDR3 DNA: TGTGCCTGGAGTTCCCCGGTTCGAAAGAGGGATGGCACTGAAGCTTTCTTT

D gene: -
J gene: TRBJ2-7
clone size: -
V gene: TRBV10-3
CDR3 protein: CAISDDRSGEQYF
CDR3 DNA: TGTGCCATCAGTGATGACAGGTCGGGGGAGCAGTACTTC

D gene: TRBD2
J gene: TRBJ2-7
clone size: -
V gene: TRBV30
CDR3 protein: CAWSVGGLAGSYEQYF
CDR3 DNA: TGTGCCTGGAGTGTAGGGGGGTTAGCGGGGTCTTACGAGCAGTACTTC

D gene: -
J gene: TRBJ2-1
clone size: -
V gene: TRBV5-8
CDR3 protein: CASSSGLINEQFF
CDR3 DNA: TGTGCCAGCAGCTCAGGACTGATTAATGAGCAGTTCTTC

D gene: -
J gene: TRBJ1-1
clone size: few
V gene: TRBV4-1
CDR3 protein: CASSPIPTGKTEAFF
CDR3 DNA: TGCGCCAGCAGCCCAATACCGACAGGTAAGACTGAAGCTTTCTTT

D gene: -
J gene: TRBJ1-1
clone size: few
V gene: TRBV14
CDR3 protein: CASSQDAVSGGEAFF
CDR3 DNA: TGTGCCAGCAGCCAAGATGCAGTCAGCGGCGGTGAAGCTTTCTTT

D gene: TRBD1
J gene: TRBJ2-7
clone size: -
V gene: TRBV25-1
CDR3 protein: CASSVGQGQAQYF
CDR3 DNA: TGTGCCAGCAGTGTTGGACAGGGTCAAGCGCAGTACTTC

D gene: TRBD2
J gene: TRBJ2-1
clone size: -
V gene: TRBV6-4
CDR3 protein: CASSALAGAYNEQFF
CDR3 DNA: TGTGCCAGCAGTGCCCTAGCGGGGGCTTACAATGAGCAGTTCTTC

D gene: -
J gene: TRBJ2-7
clone size: -
V gene: TRBV13
CDR3 protein: CASSLGGTAEQYF
CDR3 DNA: TGTGCCAGCAGCTTAGGGGGCACGGCCGAGCAGTACTTC

D gene: TRBD2
J gene: TRBJ2-1
clone size: -
V gene: TRBV5-1
CDR3 protein: CASSLVQTSGSGYEQFF
CDR3 DNA: TGCGCCAGCAGCTTGGTCCAGACTAGCGGGAGTGGGTATGAGCAGTTCTTC

D gene: -
J gene: TRBJ2-5
clone size: -
V gene: TRBV3-1/TRBV3-2
CDR3 protein: CASSSRDSLNF
CDR3 DNA: TGTGCCAGCAGCAGCCGGGACTCCCTGAACTTC

D gene: -
J gene: TRBJ2-1
clone size: -
V gene: TRBV6-5
CDR3 protein: CASSYSFQSRGGEQFF
CDR3 DNA: TGTGCCAGCAGTTACTCATTTCAATCGAGAGGAGGGGAGCAGTTCTTC

D gene: TRBD1
J gene: TRBJ1-1
clone size: -
V gene: TRBV4-1
CDR3 protein: CASNQGDRAGTEAFF
CDR3 DNA: TGCGCCAGCAACCAAGGGGACAGGGCGGGGACTGAAGCTTTCTTT

D gene: -
J gene: TRBJ2-5
clone size: few
V gene: TRBV5-4
CDR3 protein: CASRPPGVGTQYF
CDR3 DNA: TGTGCCAGCAGGCCTCCGGGTGTAGGGACCCAGTACTTC

D gene: -
J gene: TRBJ1-2
clone size: -
V gene: TRBV5-4
CDR3 protein: CASSAGGRDGYTF
CDR3 DNA: TGTGCCAGCAGCGCGGGGGGCAGAGATGGCTACACCTTC

D gene: TRBD1
J gene: TRBJ1-1
clone size: -
V gene: TRBV5-1
CDR3 protein: CASSLELRGEAFF
CDR3 DNA: TGCGCCAGCAGCTTGGAACTCAGGGGGGAAGCTTTCTTT

D gene: -
J gene: TRBJ2-2
clone size: -
V gene: TRBV24-1
CDR3 protein: CATKAQTGELFF
CDR3 DNA: TGTGCCACCAAAGCCCAAACGGGGGAGCTGTTTTTT

D gene: TRBD1
J gene: TRBJ2-7
clone size: -
V gene: TRBV6-5
CDR3 protein: CASTADRVSPNEQYF
CDR3 DNA: TGTGCCAGCACCGCAGACAGGGTTAGCCCCAACGAGCAGTACTTC

D gene: TRBD1
J gene: TRBJ2-7
clone size: once
V gene: TRBV13
CDR3 protein: CASSPRTAGQGKNYEQYF
CDR3 DNA: TGTGCCAGCAGCCCCCGAACCGCCGGACAGGGGAAGAACTACGAGCAGTACTTC

D gene: TRBD1
J gene: TRBJ2-1
clone size: -
V gene: TRBV10-3
CDR3 protein: CATYQDRGNNEQFF
CDR3 DNA: TGTGCCACCTACCAGGACAGGGGCAACAATGAGCAGTTCTTC

D gene: -
J gene: TRBJ2-7
clone size: -
V gene: TRBV27
CDR3 protein: CASKGTYSYEQYF
CDR3 DNA: TGTGCCAGCAAGGGGACATACTCCTACGAGCAGTACTTC

D gene: -
J gene: TRBJ1-3
clone size: -
V gene: TRBV6-5
CDR3 protein: CASSYDGVFSGNTIYF
CDR3 DNA: TGTGCCAGCAGTTACGACGGGGTGTTCTCTGGAAACACCATATATTTT

D gene: TRBD2
J gene: TRBJ2-3
clone size: -
V gene: TRBV2
CDR3 protein: CASRRLAASTDTQYF
CDR3 DNA: TGTGCCAGCAGAAGACTAGCAGCTAGCACAGATACGCAGTATTTT

D gene: TRBD1
J gene: TRBJ1-5
clone size: -
V gene: TRBV30
CDR3 protein: CAWSTGQGGSQPQHF
CDR3 DNA: TGTGCCTGGAGTACTGGACAGGGGGGGAGTCAGCCCCAGCATTTT

D gene: -
J gene: TRBJ1-1
clone size: -
V gene: TRBV12-3/TRBV12-4
CDR3 protein: CASSSWNTEAFF
CDR3 DNA: TGTGCCAGCAGTTCATGGAACACTGAAGCTTTCTTT

D gene: TRBD2
J gene: TRBJ2-5
clone size: once
V gene: TRBV5-1
CDR3 protein: CASSPGLAGVRETQYF
CDR3 DNA: TGCGCCAGCAGCCCCGGACTAGCGGGAGTACGGGAGACCCAGTACTTC